This passage covers 7 T cell receptor beta chains from one sample sequenced in a study of cytomegalovirus exposure and HLA in healthy donors. PCR employed 60 Vbeta and 13 Jbeta primers. Sequencing was performed with immunoSEQ multiplex PCR; in TCRdb, only in-frame clones are kept and a portion is missing. The data contain around 150,000 clones, about three quarters of them singletons. The sequenced sample consisted of PBMCs. Receptor source: a woman aged 40-49 years in good health and CMV-seronegative.

The rearrangement links TRBV6-5 to TRBJ2-5; TRBD2 might be the D (5 bases). The CDR3 runs 15 residues. V was cut by 6 bases and J by 4 bases, with 18 bases left in between. Germline assignment: CDR1 MNHEY and CDR2 SVGAGI. As DNA, the CDR3 is TGTGCCAGCAGCCCCACCTCGCTAGCATCAGAGACCCAGTACTTC. Translating gives CASSPTSLASETQYF.

This clone came up a few times. V gene TRBV6-6 combines with J gene TRBJ2-7, with 12 bases matching TRBD2. The length of the CDR3 is 15 residues. After removal of 0 bases from V and 7 bases from J, the junction contained 4 bases not matched to a gene. Germline CDR1 is MNHNY and CDR2 is SVGAGI (reference sequence). In DNA, the CDR3 is TGTGCCAGCAGTTACTCGACTAGCGGGGGCCTTGAGCAGTACTTC. Its translation: CASSYSTSGGLEQYF.

This chain uses TRBV19 with TRBJ2-3; no definite D call. V was shortened by 4 bases and J by 0 bases, with 8 bases between the two germline ends. Germline V CDR1 and CDR2: LNHDA, SQIVND (reference sequence). CDR3 length: 14 residues. The CDR3: CASSTSQSTDTQYF. CDR3 bases: TGTGCCAGTAGTACCAGTCAAAGCACAGATACGCAGTATTTT. Combining the CDR3 with reference TRBV19 and TRBJ2-3 gives the whole variable domain DGGITQSPKYLFRKEGQNVTLSCEQNLNHDAMYWYRQDPGQGLRLIYYSQIVNDFQKGDIAEGYSVSREKKESFPLTVTSAQKNPTAFYLCASSTSQSTDTQYFGPGTRLTVL.

The chain has TRBV9 and TRBJ2-3; 8 nucleotides line up with TRBD2. The CDR3 totals 18 residues. V shed 4 bases, J shed 0 bases, and the junction held 13 bases outside the gene matches. CDR1 is SGDLS and CDR2 is YYNGEE in the germline V gene. CDR3: CASSNTPSERGSTDTQYF. CDR3 DNA sequence: TGTGCCAGCAGCAACACCCCCAGTGAGCGGGGGAGCACAGATACGCAGTATTTT. The whole variable domain, remainder taken from reference TRBV9 and TRBJ2-3, is DSGVTQTPKHLITATGQRVTLRCSPRSGDLSVYWYQQSLDQGLQFLIQYYNGEERAKGNILERFSAQQFPDLHSELNLSSLELGDSALYFCASSNTPSERGSTDTQYFGPGTRLTVL.

The CDR3 DNA follows: TGTGCCAGCAATTTTCAGGGGGGTCAGATCGGGGAGCTGTTTTTT. Translating it yields CASNFQGGQIGELFF. The chain uses TRBV2 and TRBJ2-2; maybe TRBD1 (7 bases). CDR1 SNHLY and CDR2 FYNNEI come from the germline V gene. The CDR3 contains 15 residues. Trimming pared 7 bases from V and 7 bases from J, leaving 19 bases between.

The chain uses TRBV27 and TRBJ1-6; a weak D match, TRBD1 (5 bases). V was trimmed by 2 bases and J by 0 bases, leaving 11 bases between them. This CDR3 contains 17 residues. Germline CDR1 and CDR2: MNHEY and SMNVEV (reference sequence). The CDR3, as DNA: TGTGCCAGCAGTTTACAGGGCCGGAGCTCCTATAATTCACCCCTCCACTTT. Encoded protein: CASSLQGRSSYNSPLHF.

This clone was observed a handful of times. A read error may produce the germline difference seen at one junction end. The chain couples TRBV19 to TRBJ2-1; TRBD1 might be the D (6 bases). The CDR3 length is 14 residues. Germline CDR1 reads LNHDA; CDR2 reads SQIVND (reference sequence). The CDR3: CASSTGQVVTEQFF. The CDR3 DNA sequence: TGTGCCAGCAGTACAGGGCAGGTAGTCACTGAGCAGTTCTTC.